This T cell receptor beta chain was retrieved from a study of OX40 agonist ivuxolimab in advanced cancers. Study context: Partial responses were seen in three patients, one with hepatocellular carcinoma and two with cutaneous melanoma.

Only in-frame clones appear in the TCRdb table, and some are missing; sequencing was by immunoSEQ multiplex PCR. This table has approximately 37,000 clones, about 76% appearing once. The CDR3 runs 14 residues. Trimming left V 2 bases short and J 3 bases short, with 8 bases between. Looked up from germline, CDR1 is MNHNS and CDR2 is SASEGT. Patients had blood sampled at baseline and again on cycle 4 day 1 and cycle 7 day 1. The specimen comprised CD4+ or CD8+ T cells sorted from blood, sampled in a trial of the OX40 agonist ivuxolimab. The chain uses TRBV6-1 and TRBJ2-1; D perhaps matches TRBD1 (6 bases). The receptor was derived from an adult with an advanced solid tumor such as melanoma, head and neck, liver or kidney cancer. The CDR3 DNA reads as TGTGCCAGCAGTGAACTCAGGGGCTACAATGAGCAGTTCTTC. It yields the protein CASSELRGYNEQFF.